The sample holds one count of the clone carrying this TCR beta chain. The antigen is undetermined. This CDR3 is 14 amino acids long. V lost 4 bases and J lost 6, with 16 bases in between. CDR1 SGDLS and CDR2 YYNGEE come from the germline V gene. The sample is drawn from a study of beta chain features in type 1 diabetes. Study-wide background: The patient and healthy donor groups were comparable for age, gender and cell yields. Findings of the study overall: Compared to healthy donors, patients appeared to have naive, central memory and Treg TCRB repertoires that were more alike. Among all four CD4+ subsets, Type 1 diabetes patients had TCRB CDR3s that were moderately but significantly shorter.

Reverse transcribing all isolated RNA meant expressed TCRB transcripts were sequenced. This table comes from immunoSEQ multiplex PCR, and its TCRdb copy is limited to in-frame clones, with some not included. The sample includes around 280,000 clones, 15% of them seen just once. Staining for CD45RO/CCR7/CD25/CD127/CD95/CD27 allowed sorting of CD4+ naive, central memory, regulatory and stem cell-like memory cells. Purity of each sorted population was above 95%. This TCR derives from a man aged 18 to 30 with type 1 diabetes. Sequencing input: naive CD4+ T cells from blood. V and J are TRBV9 and TRBJ1-1; TRBD1 might be the D (6 bases). Here the CDR3 reads CASSFSTGTAEAFF. The CDR3 region has the DNA TGTGCCAGCAGCTTTTCAACAGGGACCGCTGAAGCTTTCTTT.